These 8 T cell receptor beta chains came from one sample sequenced in a study of OX40 agonist ivuxolimab in advanced cancers. Receptors were amplified or captured by the immunoSEQ multiplex PCR assay. This immuneACCESS table, as held by TCRdb, lists in-frame sequences with V and J called but not all clones. Of the missing ones, under half trace to an unresolved V gene in checked studies; the others have no known cause. This sample is represented by tens of thousands of clones; 85% to 95% of them were singletons. Jointly, the top ten make up approximately 0.32% of the sample. The sequencing used CD4+ or CD8+ T cells sorted from blood, collected in a trial of the OX40 agonist ivuxolimab. Receptors originate from an adult with an advanced solid tumor such as melanoma, head and neck, liver or kidney cancer.

This chain links TRBV5-1 with TRBJ2-1; a possible D gene is TRBD2 (5 bases). V was clipped by 1 base and J by 7 bases, with 12 bases between them. CDR1 SGHRS and CDR2 YFSETQ come from the germline V gene. The CDR3 consists of 14 residues. CDR3 protein: CASSLMGSDNEQFF. The CDR3 DNA follows: TGCGCCAGCAGCTTGATGGGTAGCGATAATGAGCAGTTCTTC.

This rearrangement joins TRBV18 to TRBJ2-1; unclear D gene. The length of the CDR3 is 13 residues. V was pared by 0 bases and J by 9 bases, with 9 bases between. Per the germline V gene, CDR1 is KGHSH and CDR2 is LQKENI. This CDR3 reads CASSPPSTGEQFF. The CDR3 DNA sequence: TGTGCCAGCTCACCACCGTCAACGGGTGAGCAGTTCTTC.

The chain recombines TRBV5-1 with TRBJ1-3, with D unclear. The CDR3 length is 14 residues. The V and J ends lost 0 bases and 4 bases respectively, with 8 bases between them. CDR1 is SGHRS, CDR2 YFSETQ, per germline. The CDR3 region is CASSLEGRGNTIYF. In DNA, the CDR3 is TGCGCCAGCAGCTTGGAAGGGAGGGGAAACACCATATATTTT.

The rearrangement links TRBV7-2 to TRBJ1-1, with D possibly matching TRBD1 (5 bases). From germline, CDR1 is SGHTA and CDR2 FQGNSA. With 2 bases removed from V and 4 bases from J, the gap between germline ends came to 14 bases. The length of the CDR3 is 15 residues. CDR3 loop: CASSLRGGASTEAFF. CDR3 DNA: TGTGCCAGCAGCTTAAGAGGAGGGGCAAGCACTGAAGCTTTCTTT.

The V gene is TRBV30, the J gene TRBJ2-5, with 9 bases that match TRBD2. From germline, CDR1 is GTSNPN and CDR2 SVGIG (reference sequence). The CDR3 has 12 residues. V gave up 3 bases and J gave up 5 bases; unmatched junction bases: 1. The CDR3 is CAWSSGGETQYF. The CDR3, as DNA: TGTGCCTGGAGCAGCGGGGGGGAGACCCAGTACTTC.

V usage is TRBV6-5 and J usage is TRBJ2-7; 9 bases align to TRBD1. The germline V gene has CDR1 MNHEY and CDR2 SVGAGI. CDR3 length: 12 residues. The trim removed 5 bases at V and 7 bases at J, leaving 3 bases unmatched. This CDR3 reads CASSTGTGEQYF. The DNA for the CDR3 is TGTGCCAGCAGTACCGGGACAGGGGAGCAGTACTTC.

The chain joins TRBV2 to TRBJ2-5, with D hard to call. Trimming removed 2 bases at V and 1 base at J, with 8 bases between. CDR3 size: 14 residues. Germline CDR1 is SNHLY and CDR2 is FYNNEI. The CDR3 nucleotides read TGTGCCAGCAGTGAAAACTACGTCCAAGAGACCCAGTACTTC. It codes for CASSENYVQETQYF.

The chain carries TRBV10-3 and TRBJ2-3; no clear D. V shed 7 bases and J shed 0 bases, with 8 bases lying between them. The CDR3 contains 13 residues. Germline V CDR1 and CDR2: ENHRY, SYGVKD. The DNA for the CDR3 is TGTGCCATCACAACCGCTAGCACAGATACGCAGTATTTT. It encodes CAITTASTDTQYF.